The text below deals with one T cell receptor beta chain. The antigen is undetermined. This record comes from a study of cytomegalovirus exposure and HLA in healthy donors. Across the whole study: Within the Caucasian-associated ancestry cluster were about 81% of the approximately 400 genotyped donors.

Study results and caveats: In presence/absence analyses, roughly uniform sequencing depth across donors was assumed. CMV serostatus alone was available as immune exposure information. The study designated 150 or so TCR beta chains cytomegalovirus-associated.

PCR primers comprised 60 Vbeta and 13 Jbeta primers. Clones were read by immunoSEQ multiplex PCR, and TCRdb kept only the in-frame ones, dropping some. The sample shows around 210,000 clones, over 65% of them seen only once. Germline-derived CDR1 and CDR2 are SGHRS and YFSETQ. CDR3 size: 14 residues. Trimming took 0 bases from V and 6 from J; bases not matched to a gene: 3. This receptor was obtained from a woman aged 30 to 39 in good health and CMV-seronegative. This rearrangement joins TRBV5-1 to TRBJ2-7; 10 bases align to TRBD1. The sequencing input was PBMCs. The CDR3 DNA sequence: TGCGCCAGCAGCTTGGTGGGACAGGGGCGCGAGCAGTACTTC. Translated, it gives CASSLVGQGREQYF.